This entry is about one T cell receptor (beta chain). The data originate from a study of CD8+ T cells in alopecia areata. cDNA reverse transcribed from extracted RNA served as the sequencing template. Generated by immunoSEQ multiplex PCR, the TCRdb table keeps only in-frame clones and is missing some. The top ten clones hold about 5.5% of a sample with 200,000 or so clones, roughly 60% of them seen once. The CDR3 length is 13 residues. The V gene's germline CDR1 is LNHDA and CDR2 SQIVND (reference sequence). The V gene lost 3 bases and the J gene lost 2 bases, with 7 bases spanning the gap. Treatment given: oral pan-JAK inhibitor, 5-10 mg twice daily.

The TCR comes from a human donor with alopecia areata. This rearrangement joins TRBV19 to TRBJ2-5; no reliable D call. This material consisted of CD4+ T cells sorted from blood, taken at week 24, from a patient treated with tofacitinib. DNA for the CDR3: TGTGCCAGTAGTATCGACCAGCAAGAGACCCAGTACTTC. It codes for CASSIDQQETQYF.